This T cell receptor beta chain was sequenced for a study of identifying expanded T cells in peripheral blood. Findings and limits, study-wide: Roughly two-week clone count variance significantly increased as total template count grew. Over about two and four weeks, about 17 and 20 clones changed, versus 1.2 between replicates.

Looked up from germline, CDR1 is SQVTM and CDR2 is ANQGSEA. This CDR3 is built from 13 residues. V was pared by 7 bases and J by 2 bases, with 7 bases of the junction left unmatched. The data were produced by immunoSEQ multiplex PCR, yet TCRdb's version contains in-frame clones alone and is incomplete. The sample holds around 56,000 clones, around four fifths seen once. This clone has only one observation. Its cognate antigen is unknown. Healthy donors had no documented immune events, such as infections, while sampled. V is TRBV29-1 and J is TRBJ1-2; 7 bases align to TRBD1. Sequenced material: blood. The clonotype comes from a person aged 18 to 75 in good health. CDR3 nucleotides: TGCAGCGCTACTGGACAGGACAACTATGGCTACACCTTC. Translation gives CSATGQDNYGYTF. The variable domain in full, with the rest retrieved from reference TRBV29-1 and TRBJ1-2, is SAVISQKPSRDICQRGTSLTIQCQVDSQVTMMFWYRQQPGQSLTLIATANQGSEATYESGFVIDKFPISRPNLTFSTLTVSNMSPEDSSIYLCSATGQDNYGYTFGSGTRLTVV.